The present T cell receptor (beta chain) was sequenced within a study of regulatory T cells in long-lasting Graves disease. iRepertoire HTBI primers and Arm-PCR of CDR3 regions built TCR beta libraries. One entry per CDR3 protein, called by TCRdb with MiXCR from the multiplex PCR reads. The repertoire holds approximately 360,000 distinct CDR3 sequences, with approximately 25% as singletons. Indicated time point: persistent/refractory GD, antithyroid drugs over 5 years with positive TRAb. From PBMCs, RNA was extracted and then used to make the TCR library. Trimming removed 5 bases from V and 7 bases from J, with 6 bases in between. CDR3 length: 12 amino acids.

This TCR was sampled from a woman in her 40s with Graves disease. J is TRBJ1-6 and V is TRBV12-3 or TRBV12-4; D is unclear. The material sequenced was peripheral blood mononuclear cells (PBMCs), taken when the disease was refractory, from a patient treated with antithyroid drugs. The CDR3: CASSPFNSPLHF. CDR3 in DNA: TGTGCCAGCAGTCCATTCAATTCACCCCTCCACTTT.